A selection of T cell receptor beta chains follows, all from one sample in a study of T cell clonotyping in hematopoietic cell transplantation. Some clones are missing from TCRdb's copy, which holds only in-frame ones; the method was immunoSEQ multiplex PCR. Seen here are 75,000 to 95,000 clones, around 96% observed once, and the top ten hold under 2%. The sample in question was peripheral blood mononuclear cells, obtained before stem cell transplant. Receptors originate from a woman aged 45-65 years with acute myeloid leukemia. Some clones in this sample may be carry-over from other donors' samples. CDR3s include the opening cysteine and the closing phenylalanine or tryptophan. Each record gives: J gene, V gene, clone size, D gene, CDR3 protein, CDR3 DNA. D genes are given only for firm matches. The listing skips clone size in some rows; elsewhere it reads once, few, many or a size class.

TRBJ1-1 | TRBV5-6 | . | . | CASSFRQGAEAFF | TGTGCCAGCAGCTTCCGGCAGGGAGCTGAAGCTTTCTTT
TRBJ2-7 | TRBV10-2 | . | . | CASTPPSWGPELYEQYF | TGCGCCAGCACCCCACCTAGCTGGGGACCTGAACTCTACGAGCAGTACTTC
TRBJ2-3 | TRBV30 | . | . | CAWSGVGTDTQYF | TGTGCCTGGAGCGGGGTTGGCACAGATACGCAGTATTTT
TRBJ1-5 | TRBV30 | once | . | CAWDRGRGRGYSNQPQHF | TGTGCCTGGGATCGTGGAAGGGGGAGAGGTTATAGCAATCAGCCCCAGCATTTT
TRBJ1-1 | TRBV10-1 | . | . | CASSESLPREAFF | TGCGCCAGCAGTGAGTCCCTTCCCCGTGAGGCTTTCTTT
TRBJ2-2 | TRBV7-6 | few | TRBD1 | CASSLWTGMAGELFF | TGTGCCAGCAGCTTGTGGACAGGGATGGCCGGGGAGCTGTTTTTT
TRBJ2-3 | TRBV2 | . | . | CASSYGGAGKDTQYF | TGTGCCAGCAGTTATGGGGGGGCTGGTAAAGATACGCAGTATTTT
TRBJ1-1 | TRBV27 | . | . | CASSLIRGEAFF | TGTGCCAGCAGTTTAATTCGGGGTGAAGCTTTCTTT
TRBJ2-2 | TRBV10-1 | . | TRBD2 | CASSESNGGSITGELFF | TGCGCCAGCAGTGAGTCGAACGGCGGGAGTATCACCGGGGAGCTGTTTTTT
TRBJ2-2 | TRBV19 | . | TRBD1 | CASSIGDRGTGELFF | TGTGCCAGTAGTATCGGGGACAGGGGAACCGGGGAGCTGTTTTTT
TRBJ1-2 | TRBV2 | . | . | CASSFNRVWGYTF | TGTGCCAGCAGTTTTAACAGAGTTTGGGGCTACACCTTC
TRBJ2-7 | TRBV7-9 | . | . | CASSLDFGQSYEQYF | TGTGCCAGCAGCTTAGATTTCGGACAGTCCTACGAGCAGTACTTC
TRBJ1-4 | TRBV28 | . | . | CASSSAYEGATNEKLFF | TGTGCCAGCAGTTCCGCTTACGAGGGGGCAACTAATGAAAAACTGTTTTTT
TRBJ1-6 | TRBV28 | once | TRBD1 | CASKLQGIRNSPLHF | TGTGCCAGCAAATTACAGGGGATACGGAATTCACCCCTCCACTTT
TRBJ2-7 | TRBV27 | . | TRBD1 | CASSLGQGKEYF | TGTGCCAGCAGTTTAGGACAGGGGAAAGAGTACTTC
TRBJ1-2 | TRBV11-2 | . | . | CASSLNQDYGYTF | TGTGCCAGCAGCTTGAATCAGGACTATGGCTACACCTTC
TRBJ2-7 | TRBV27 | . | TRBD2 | CASRRYPPSSGSSYEQYF | TGTGCCAGCAGGCGATACCCCCCGTCTAGCGGGAGCTCCTACGAGCAGTACTTC
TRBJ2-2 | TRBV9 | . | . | CASSANTGHPTGELFF | TGTGCCAGCAGCGCTAACACGGGGCACCCCACCGGGGAGCTGTTTTTT
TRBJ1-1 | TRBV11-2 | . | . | CASSFQGNTEAFF | TGTGCCAGCAGCTTCCAGGGGAACACTGAAGCTTTCTTT
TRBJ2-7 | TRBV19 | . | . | CASSIDLATSDRYF | TGTGCCAGTAGTATAGATCTCGCGACATCGGATCGGTACTTC
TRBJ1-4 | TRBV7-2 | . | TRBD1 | CASSPRTGNNEKLFF | TGTGCCAGCAGCCCGCGGACAGGAAACAATGAAAAACTGTTTTTT
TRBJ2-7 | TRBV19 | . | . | CASSIQGYEQYF | TGTGCCAGTAGTATTCAGGGATACGAGCAGTACTTC
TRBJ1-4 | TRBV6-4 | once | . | CASSEERGEKLFF | TGTGCCAGCAGTGAAGAGAGGGGGGAAAAACTGTTTTTT
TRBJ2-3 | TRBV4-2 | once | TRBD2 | CASSPGTRGDTQYF | TGTGCCAGCAGCCCGGGGACTAGGGGGGATACGCAGTATTTT
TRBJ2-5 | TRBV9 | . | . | CASSTGQYQETQYF | TGTGCCAGCAGCACTGGACAGTACCAAGAGACCCAGTACTTC
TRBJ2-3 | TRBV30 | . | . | CAWSVGFPDTQYF | TGTGCCTGGAGTGTAGGGTTTCCCGATACGCAGTATTTT
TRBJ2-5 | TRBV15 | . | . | CATSRDKETQYF | TGTGCCACCAGCAGAGATAAAGAGACCCAGTACTTC
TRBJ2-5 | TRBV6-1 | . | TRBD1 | CASSEFPGRGLRETQYF | TGTGCCAGCAGTGAATTCCCTGGCAGGGGGCTTCGAGAGACCCAGTACTTC
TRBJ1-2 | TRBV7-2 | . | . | CASSSGANYGYTF | TGTGCCAGCAGCTCAGGAGCAAACTATGGCTACACCTTC
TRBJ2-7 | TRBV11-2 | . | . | CASSPNRAQVWEQYF | TGTGCCAGCAGCCCAAACCGGGCCCAGGTCTGGGAGCAGTACTTC
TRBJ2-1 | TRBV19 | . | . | CASSSGVSYNEQFF | TGTGCCAGTTCGTCAGGGGTATCCTACAATGAGCAGTTCTTC
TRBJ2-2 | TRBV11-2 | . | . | CASSPSNTGELFF | TGTGCCAGCAGCCCGTCGAACACCGGGGAGCTGTTTTTT
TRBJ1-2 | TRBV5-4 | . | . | CASSDTGLYGYTF | TGTGCCAGCAGCGATACAGGGCTCTATGGCTACACCTTC
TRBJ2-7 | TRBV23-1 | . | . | CAWGRRAYEQYF | TGCGCCTGGGGCAGGCGAGCCTACGAGCAGTACTTC
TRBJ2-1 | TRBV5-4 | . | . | CASSLRAGTGDEQFF | TGTGCCAGCAGCTTAAGGGCGGGGACCGGCGATGAGCAGTTCTTC
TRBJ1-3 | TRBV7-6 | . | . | CASSLSKSSGNTIYF | TGTGCCAGCAGCTTATCCAAGAGCTCTGGAAACACCATATATTTT
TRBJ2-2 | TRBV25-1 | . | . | CASTPGRELFF | TGTGCCAGCACCCCTGGCCGGGAGCTGTTTTTT
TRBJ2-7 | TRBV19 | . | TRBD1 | CASRDRGSYEQYF | TGTGCCAGTAGGGACAGGGGCTCCTACGAGCAGTACTTC
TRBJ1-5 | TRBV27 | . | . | CASSWGGAGYSNQPQHF | TGTGCCAGCAGTTGGGGGGGGGCGGGATATAGCAATCAGCCCCAGCATTTT
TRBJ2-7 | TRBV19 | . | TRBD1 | CASSKDREEGEQYF | TGTGCCAGTAGTAAGGACAGGGAGGAGGGCGAGCAGTACTTC
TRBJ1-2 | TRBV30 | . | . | CAWSVGLGGYTF | TGTGCCTGGAGTGTGGGGTTGGGAGGCTACACCTTC
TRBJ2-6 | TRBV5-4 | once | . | CASSLPGHGNVLTF | TGTGCCAGCAGCTTGCCGGGACACGGTAACGTCCTGACTTTC
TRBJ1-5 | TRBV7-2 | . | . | CASSQDRPSNQPQHF | TGTGCCAGCAGCCAAGACAGGCCGAGCAATCAGCCCCAGCATTTT
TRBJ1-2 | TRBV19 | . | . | CASSPGDYGYTF | TGTGCCAGTAGTCCGGGGGACTATGGCTACACCTTC
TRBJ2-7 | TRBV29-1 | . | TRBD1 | CSVELGQAYEQYF | TGCAGCGTTGAACTCGGACAGGCCTACGAGCAGTACTTC
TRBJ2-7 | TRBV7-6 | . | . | CASSRPRGDSSYEQYF | TGTGCCAGCAGTCGACCCCGGGGGGACAGCTCCTACGAGCAGTACTTC
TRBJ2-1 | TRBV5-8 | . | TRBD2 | CASSISGRQSDEQFF | TGTGCCAGCAGCATAAGCGGGAGGCAATCGGATGAGCAGTTCTTC
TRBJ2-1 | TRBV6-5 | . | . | CASSLTGTVGFDEQFF | TGTGCCAGCAGTTTAACCGGGACTGTAGGGTTCGATGAGCAGTTCTTC